The rows below give T cell receptor beta chains drawn from one sample of a study of regulatory T cells in long-lasting Graves disease. TCRdb re-called the multiplex PCR reads with MiXCR, one entry per CDR3 protein. This table holds about 540,000 distinct CDR3 sequences, roughly 13% found once. The data also belong to a second study, concerning T cells in Graves' hyperthyroidism and ophthalmopathy.

This sample comprised peripheral blood mononuclear cells (PBMCs), obtained at new diagnosis, from a patient treated with antithyroid drugs. The source of these receptors is a man aged 30-40 years with Graves disease. The CDR3 runs from the conserved cysteine through the conserved F or W. Each record gives: J gene, V gene, clone size, D gene, CDR3 length, CDR3 protein, CDR3 DNA. D genes are given only for firm matches. The size field is filled for only some rows; it gives once, few, many or a size class.

J: TRBJ2-1
V: TRBV2
size: many
D: -
length: 14
CDR3: CASSDDRSYNEQFF
DNA: TGTGCCAGCAGTGATGACAGATCCTACAATGAGCAGTTCTTC

J: TRBJ2-5
V: TRBV5-1
size: few
D: TRBD2
length: 16
CDR3: CASRLHPAGEYETQYF
DNA: TGCGCCAGCAGACTACACCCAGCGGGAGAGTATGAGACCCAGTACTTC

J: TRBJ1-4
V: TRBV7-9
size: many
D: -
length: 13
CDR3: CASSGAANEKLFF
DNA: TGTGCCAGCAGCGGTGCAGCTAATGAAAAACTGTTTTTT

J: TRBJ2-7
V: TRBV29-1
size: -
D: TRBD1
length: 16
CDR3: CSVERAQGADFYEQYF
DNA: TGCAGCGTTGAAAGGGCGCAGGGGGCGGACTTCTACGAGCAGTACTTC

J: TRBJ1-5
V: TRBV28
size: many
D: -
length: 17
CDR3: CASSSNWGGSRNQPQHF
DNA: TGTGCCAGCAGCTCTAATTGGGGGGGGTCACGCAATCAGCCCCAGCATTTT

J: TRBJ2-1
V: TRBV20-1
size: many
D: TRBD2
length: 17
CDR3: CSARRGTGTSVYNEQFF
DNA: TGCAGTGCTAGAAGAGGGACCGGGACTAGCGTTTACAATGAGCAGTTCTTC

J: TRBJ1-1
V: TRBV2
size: many
D: -
length: 16
CDR3: CASNGRDSGANTEAFF
DNA: TGTGCCAGCAATGGTCGGGACTCCGGTGCGAACACTGAAGCTTTCTTT

J: TRBJ2-2
V: TRBV11-2
size: many
D: -
length: 15
CDR3: CASSLYSGVTGELFF
DNA: TGTGCCAGCAGCTTATATTCCGGGGTCACCGGGGAGCTGTTTTTT

J: TRBJ2-7
V: TRBV7-2
size: many
D: TRBD2
length: 16
CDR3: CASSPLMVAGRYEQYF
DNA: TGTGCCAGCAGCCCCCTCATGGTAGCGGGAAGGTACGAGCAGTACTTC

J: TRBJ2-1
V: TRBV30
size: many
D: TRBD2
length: 14
CDR3: CAWSPGLASVEQFF
DNA: TGTGCCTGGAGTCCGGGACTAGCGTCAGTCGAGCAGTTCTTC

J: TRBJ2-7
V: TRBV20-1
size: -
D: TRBD2
length: 13
CDR3: CSAMTSGVYEQYF
DNA: TGCAGTGCTATGACTAGCGGGGTCTACGAGCAGTACTTC